What follows are 32 T cell receptor beta chains derived from one specimen sequenced in a study of cytomegalovirus exposure and HLA in healthy donors (dated by TCRdb to 2015 to 2018). The method behind the library was the immunoSEQ multiplex PCR assay. The clones in this table, taken by TCRdb from immuneACCESS, are in-frame only. Not every clone is retained; where verified, under half of the shortfall comes from an unresolved V gene, and the cause of the rest is unknown. This sample is represented by 100,000 or so clones; just under 95% of them were singletons. Around 0.85% of the sample rests with the top ten. Sequencing was carried out using PBMCs. These receptors were obtained from a woman aged 18 to 35 in good health and CMV-seronegative.

The chain is built from TRBV7-2 and TRBJ2-3; 14 bases fit TRBD2. J was trimmed by 9 bases and V by 5 bases; bases with no gene match: 4. CDR1 SGHTA and CDR2 FQGNSA come from the germline V gene. CDR3 length: 14 amino acids. The CDR3, as DNA: TGTGCCAGCAGCGATGGACTAGCGGGGGGCACGCAGTATTTT. Translation: CASSDGLAGGTQYF.

This clone was recorded once. The J gene is TRBJ2-7, the V gene TRBV5-6; the match to TRBD1 covers 8 bases. The germline V gene has CDR1 SGHDT and CDR2 YYEEEE. V was pared by 4 bases and J by 4 bases, with 10 bases of the junction left unmatched. CDR3 length equals 15 residues. This CDR3 reads CASSEGTGPHYEQYF. DNA of the CDR3: TGTGCCAGCAGCGAAGGGACAGGACCCCATTACGAGCAGTACTTC.

The CDR3 DNA is TGTGCCAGCACTTACCGGGACAGCCACGGACGGGAAAAACTGTTTTTT. This gives the protein CASTYRDSHGREKLFF. The chain links TRBV25-1 to TRBJ1-4, with TRBD1 matching over 7 bases. Trimming cost V 7 bases and J 8 bases; bases outside gene matches: 16. Germline V lookup: CDR1 MGHDK, CDR2 SYGVNS. This CDR3 is 16 amino acids long.

The gene calls are TRBV6-5 and TRBJ1-1; a weak D match, TRBD1 (6 bases). The CDR3 spans 15 residues. Germline V gene sequence: CDR1 MNHEY, CDR2 SVGAGI. Trimming cost V 8 bases and J 0 bases, with 16 bases left between them. The CDR3 DNA reads as TGTGCCAGCCAACCAATACAGGGAATGAACACTGAAGCTTTCTTT. Its protein is CASQPIQGMNTEAFF.

The rearrangement links TRBV27 to TRBJ1-4; 7 positions match TRBD1. Germline-derived CDR1 and CDR2 are MNHEY and SMNVEV (reference sequence). CDR3 size: 18 residues. Losses at the gene ends were 5 bases for V and 1 base for J; bases not matched to a gene: 13. CDR3 region: CASSLFGQVRLTNEKLFF. The CDR3 DNA reads as TGTGCCAGCAGTCTCTTCGGACAGGTTCGACTAACTAATGAAAAACTGTTTTTT.

V and J are TRBV4-1 and TRBJ1-1; D unresolved. Per the germline V gene, CDR1 is MGHRA and CDR2 is YSYEKL. The CDR3 spans 16 residues. V was pared by 1 base and J by 3 bases, with 15 bases between. DNA for the CDR3: TGCGCCAGCAGCCAAGGGGTAGACAACCCCGACACTGAAGCTTTCTTT. This translates into CASSQGVDNPDTEAFF.

J is TRBJ1-1 and V is TRBV6-6; D possibly corresponds to TRBD1 (6 bases). V gave up 0 bases and J gave up 0 bases, with 8 bases separating them. Germline V gene sequence: CDR1 MNHNY, CDR2 SVGAGI (reference sequence). The length of the CDR3 is 15 residues. The CDR3: CASSYSGGLNTEAFF. The CDR3 nucleotides read TGTGCCAGCAGTTACTCCGGGGGGCTGAACACTGAAGCTTTCTTT.

J is TRBJ1-3 and V is TRBV19; D might be TRBD1 (5 bases). CDR1 is LNHDA, CDR2 SQIVND, per germline (reference sequence). This CDR3 is 16 amino acids long. V was trimmed by 5 bases and J by 2 bases, leaving 16 bases between them. The CDR3 DNA is TGTGCCAGTAGTCCCCCCGTGGGGGAGGCTGGAAACACCATATATTTT. This translates into CASSPPVGEAGNTIYF.

The chain couples TRBV5-1 to TRBJ1-4; D uncertain. The CDR3 has 17 amino acids. Trimming removed 4 bases from V and 1 base from J, with 17 bases in between. Per germline, CDR1 SGHRS and CDR2 YFSETQ. CDR3 loop: CASSDYEGLLTNEKLFF. In DNA, the CDR3 is TGCGCCAGCAGCGACTACGAGGGCCTTCTAACTAATGAAAAACTGTTTTTT.

The chain employs TRBV5-1 and TRBJ1-1, with a possible D match to TRBD1 (6 bases). This CDR3 is built from 16 residues. Germline V lookup: CDR1 SGHRS, CDR2 YFSETQ. Trimming pared 0 bases from V and 1 base from J, leaving 13 bases between. For the CDR3, the DNA is TGCGCCAGCAGCTTGGAGGGAGGGGGAAGGAACACTGAAGCTTTCTTT. Translated: CASSLEGGGRNTEAFF.

The V and J genes are TRBV6-5 and TRBJ1-1; D unresolved. Germline loops: CDR1 MNHEY, CDR2 SVGAGI. Trimming took 6 bases from V and 0 from J, leaving 11 bases between them. The CDR3 has 14 residues. The DNA of the CDR3 is TGTGCCAGCAGACTCACTTTGATGAACACTGAAGCTTTCTTT. Translated: CASRLTLMNTEAFF.

The genes are TRBV11-2 and TRBJ2-1; 8 bases line up with TRBD2. Germline V gene sequence: CDR1 SGHAT, CDR2 FQNNGV. Trimming removed 3 bases from V and 2 bases from J; junction bases left unmatched: 12. The CDR3 has 18 amino acids. CDR3 sequence: CASSLELRGGPPYNEQFF. CDR3 coding DNA: TGTGCCAGCAGCTTGGAGCTTCGGGGGGGCCCCCCCTACAATGAGCAGTTCTTC. Looking up the rest from reference TRBV11-2 and TRBJ2-1 gives the full variable domain: EAGVAQSPRYKIIEKRQSVAFWCNPISGHATLYWYQQILGQGPKLLIQFQNNGVVDDSQLPKDRFSAERLKGVDSTLKIQPAKLEDSAVYLCASSLELRGGPPYNEQFFGPGTRLTVL.

V gene TRBV18 combines with J gene TRBJ1-1, with a tentative D call TRBD1 (6 bases). V was clipped by 4 bases and J by 6 bases, with 12 bases between them. Looked up from germline, CDR1 is KGHSH and CDR2 is LQKENI. CDR3 size: 13 residues. The CDR3 DNA follows: TGTGCCAGCTCACGGACAGACAGCTCTGAAGCTTTCTTT. Encoded protein: CASSRTDSSEAFF.

The rearrangement links TRBV11-3 to TRBJ2-7; D ambiguous. CDR1 and CDR2 from the germline V gene are SGHNT and YENEEA. V dropped 5 bases and J dropped 3 bases, with 17 bases sitting between them. This CDR3 has 15 amino acids. The CDR3 coding sequence is TGTGCCAGCAGCCCCAATCGAATTAGTTACTACGAGCAGTACTTC. Residues: CASSPNRISYYEQYF.

This sequence joins TRBV10-3 and TRBJ1-2; 12 nucleotides line up with TRBD1. This CDR3 comprises 15 residues. The V segment lost 2 bases and the J segment 6 bases; nucleotides outside the gene matches: 4. Germline assignment: CDR1 ENHRY and CDR2 SYGVKD. CDR3 DNA: TGTGCCATCAGTGAGGGGACAGGGGGCATCGATGGCTACACCTTC. Protein product: CAISEGTGGIDGYTF.

V gene TRBV5-1 combines with J gene TRBJ2-7, with 7 positions matching TRBD1. The length of the CDR3 is 14 residues. Germline V gene data show CDR1 as SGHRS and CDR2 as YFSETQ. With 4 bases clipped from V and 6 bases from J, the junction kept 10 bases outside the gene matches. The CDR3 DNA reads as TGCGCCAGCAGCCAAGACAGGGAATCTTCCGAGCAGTACTTC. Residues: CASSQDRESSEQYF.

The V call is TRBV9, the J call TRBJ2-1, with a possible D match to TRBD2 (6 bases). CDR3 length equals 15 residues. The V and J ends lost 0 bases and 4 bases respectively, with 11 bases between them. Germline V lookup: CDR1 SGDLS, CDR2 YYNGEE. The CDR3 sequence: CASSVASDPYNEQFF. The CDR3 DNA reads as TGTGCCAGCAGCGTAGCTAGCGATCCGTACAATGAGCAGTTCTTC.

In regard to this clone: One end of the junction is discordant with germline, which a read error may explain. The chain has TRBV19 and TRBJ2-7, with D maybe TRBD1 (5 bases). Per germline, CDR1 LNHDA and CDR2 SQIVND (reference sequence). The CDR3 is made up of 12 amino acids. The CDR3 loop is CASSMWQGVLNF. The CDR3 DNA sequence: TGTGCCAGTAGTATGTGGCAGGGCGTCCTTAACTTC.

J is TRBJ2-7 and V is TRBV6-1; TRBD2 matches at 7 bases. The junction had 9 bases not matched to a gene; V was cut back by 7 bases and J by 0 bases. The CDR3 has 15 amino acids. The germline CDR1 and CDR2 sequences are MNHNS and SASEGT. The chain's CDR3 is CASKHDLADSYEQYF. The CDR3 nucleotides read TGTGCCAGCAAGCATGACCTAGCGGACTCCTACGAGCAGTACTTC.

The V call is TRBV7-9, the J call TRBJ2-7; a weak D match, TRBD1 (6 bases). V was clipped by 5 bases and J by 4 bases, with 18 bases between them. This CDR3 has 15 residues. Germline V lookup: CDR1 SEHNR, CDR2 FQNEAQ (reference sequence). Written as DNA, the CDR3 is TGTGCCAGCAGCGCCCGGACAGCTAAAGAATACGAGCAGTACTTC. Amino acids: CASSARTAKEYEQYF.

This clone was counted a single time. V gene TRBV27 combines with J gene TRBJ1-1; a weak D match, TRBD1 (5 bases). The CDR3 has 14 amino acids. The V end was cut by 3 bases, the J end by 7 bases, with 15 bases between. Germline CDR1 MNHEY, CDR2 SMNVEV (reference sequence). The CDR3 loop reads CASSFSSGVGEAFF. CDR3 bases: TGTGCCAGCAGTTTCAGCTCGGGGGTGGGTGAAGCTTTCTTT.

This clone was seen a few times. The rearrangement joins TRBV5-1 to TRBJ1-1, with D possibly matching TRBD1 (5 bases). V was shortened by 3 bases and J by 1 base, with 13 bases between the two germline ends. Germline V gene sequence: CDR1 SGHRS, CDR2 YFSETQ. The CDR3 has 15 amino acids. The CDR3 sequence is CASSWYRTKNTEAFF. The CDR3 region has the DNA TGCGCCAGCAGCTGGTATAGGACAAAGAACACTGAAGCTTTCTTT.

The V gene is TRBV7-2, the J gene TRBJ1-1, with TRBD1 matching 9 bases. The V gene end was trimmed by 6 bases and the J gene end by 7 bases; junction bases not matched to a gene: 9. The CDR3 is 14 amino acids. Germline lookup yields CDR1 SGHTA and CDR2 FQGNSA. The CDR3 nucleotides are TGTGCCAGCAGTTCTCGCGACAGGGGGGTTGAAGCTTTCTTT. It is translated as CASSSRDRGVEAFF.

The chain uses TRBV7-2 and TRBJ1-2, with D maybe TRBD1 (5 bases). V dropped 5 bases and J dropped 2 bases, with 9 bases sitting between them. The germline V gene has CDR1 SGHTA and CDR2 FQGNSA. There are 13 residues in the CDR3. CDR3 sequence: CASSPGQNYGYTF. Written as DNA, the CDR3 is TGTGCCAGCAGCCCCGGACAAAACTATGGCTACACCTTC. Full variable domain (outside the CDR3, taken from reference TRBV7-2 and TRBJ1-2): GAGVSQSPSNKVTEKGKDVELRCDPISGHTALYWYRQSLGQGLEFLIYFQGNSAPDKSGLPSDRFSAERTGGSVSTLTIQRTQQEDSAVYLCASSPGQNYGYTFGSGTRLTVV.

The V gene is TRBV2, the J gene TRBJ2-1, with 8 bases fitting TRBD2. This CDR3 is built from 13 residues. Germline CDR1 and CDR2: SNHLY and FYNNEI. With 11 bases clipped from V and 8 bases from J, the junction kept 11 bases outside the gene matches. This chain's CDR3 is CAVGREDGDEQFF. In DNA, the CDR3 is TGTGCCGTGGGGCGGGAGGATGGCGATGAGCAGTTCTTC.

This chain links TRBV5-3 with TRBJ1-1; D not certain. TRBV5-3 is identified as an open reading frame with a role that is uncertain. The CDR3 totals 15 residues. Trimming left V 1 base short and J 2 bases short, with 12 bases between. Here the CDR3 DNA reads TGTGCCAGAAGCTTGTTGGCGGTGCCTAACACTGAAGCTTTCTTT. It yields the protein CARSLLAVPNTEAFF.

This chain links TRBV11-2 with TRBJ2-7; 7 bases line up with TRBD1. Germline CDR1 is SGHAT and CDR2 is FQNNGV. CDR3 length: 15 residues. V was clipped by 3 bases and J by 6 bases; unmatched bases: 11. CDR3 DNA: TGTGCCAGCAGCTTTGGATTTTCCAGGGGGAGCGAGCAGTACTTC. Translating gives CASSFGFSRGSEQYF.

The chain joins TRBV7-9 to TRBJ2-7; D perhaps matches TRBD1 (5 bases). This CDR3 spans 14 amino acids. The germline V and J ends were trimmed by 2 bases and 3 bases, with 11 bases remaining between them. CDR1 SEHNR and CDR2 FQNEAQ come from the germline V gene (reference sequence). CDR3 nucleotide sequence: TGTGCCAGCAGCTTAAACGGCAGGGACTACGAGCAGTACTTC. This encodes CASSLNGRDYEQYF.

The chain joins TRBV4-1 to TRBJ2-5; 10 nucleotides align to TRBD2. V lost 3 bases and J lost 4; bases outside the gene matches: 14. The CDR3 spans 18 residues. Germline lookup yields CDR1 MGHRA and CDR2 YSYEKL. The CDR3 sequence: CASSHRSGGAMGRETQYF. Here the CDR3 DNA reads TGCGCCAGCAGCCACCGCAGCGGGGGGGCCATGGGGAGAGAGACCCAGTACTTC.

The V gene is TRBV9, the J gene TRBJ1-2; tentatively, D is TRBD1 (6 bases). The length of the CDR3 is 16 residues. The V and J ends lost 4 bases and 2 bases respectively, with 18 bases between them. Germline assignment: CDR1 SGDLS and CDR2 YYNGEE. The CDR3 DNA is TGTGCCAGCAGCTCCCAGTCAGACAGGTGGAACTATGGCTACACCTTC. This gives the protein CASSSQSDRWNYGYTF.

The chain is built from TRBV6-1 and TRBJ1-2; D gene uncertain. Per the germline V gene, CDR1 is MNHNS and CDR2 is SASEGT. The CDR3 covers 13 residues. Trimming took off 6 bases at V and 4 bases at J, with 12 bases between the two ends. The CDR3 coding sequence is TGTGCCAGCAGGGAGGCCTCCATCTATGGCTACACCTTC. It encodes CASREASIYGYTF.

The chain joins TRBV4-1 to TRBJ2-7; maybe TRBD2 (5 bases). This CDR3 spans 14 amino acids. V was cut by 2 bases and J by 4 bases, with 12 bases left in between. CDR1 and CDR2 from the germline V gene are MGHRA and YSYEKL. CDR3 sequence: CASSQTRIDYEQYF. For the CDR3, the DNA is TGCGCCAGCAGCCAAACTAGAATCGATTACGAGCAGTACTTC.